Listed below are T cell receptor beta chains from one sample, sequenced in a study of spatial heterogeneity in lung cancer. MiXCR, run by TCRdb on the 5' RACE reads, gives a single entry per CDR3 protein. Among about 100,000 distinct CDR3 sequences, around 4.3% were seen once, and the ten largest hold approximately 22%. Sequenced here: lung tumor tissue, sampled at surgery. These receptors were taken from a male donor with early-stage non-small cell lung cancer. Both conserved end residues are part of each CDR3. Each record gives: V gene, D gene, CDR3 length, CDR3 protein. D genes are given only for firm matches.

V: TRBV5-1
D: TRBD2
length: 17
CDR3: CASSLRWASGSPDTQYF

V: TRBV28
D: NA
length: 15
CDR3: CASSSGATSGNTIYF

V: TRBV2
D: NA
length: 12
CDR3: CASSEGPYEQYF

V: TRBV4-1
D: TRBD1
length: 15
CDR3: CASSRVTGISEKLFF

V: TRBV9
D: NA
length: 13
CDR3: CASSARPYNEQFF

V: TRBV20-1
D: NA
length: 18
CDR3: CSARDRAGYGATNEKLFF

V: TRBV28
D: NA
length: 14
CDR3: CASTPRGLNQPQHF

V: TRBV6-6
D: NA
length: 11
CDR3: CASSYSAVLTF

V: TRBV3-1
D: NA
length: 15
CDR3: CASSQEENYNSPLHF

V: TRBV27
D: TRBD1
length: 16
CDR3: CASSRRDRDRNYGYTF

V: TRBV6-1
D: NA
length: 14
CDR3: CASSPVQGGDTQYF

V: TRBV6-5
D: TRBD1
length: 15
CDR3: CASSYEQGSYNEQFF

V: TRBV28
D: NA
length: 16
CDR3: CASSLFRMRGNQPQHF

V: TRBV28
D: NA
length: 14
CDR3: CATRRAGQYNEQFF

V: TRBV11-2
D: NA
length: 13
CDR3: CASSLDREDTQYF

V: TRBV2
D: NA
length: 13
CDR3: CASSYSGGETQYF

V: TRBV15
D: NA
length: 15
CDR3: CATSRGQFTYQPQHF

V: TRBV28
D: NA
length: 14
CDR3: CASSQTGFTDTQYF

V: TRBV5-1
D: NA
length: 13
CDR3: CASSTSTYNEQFF

V: TRBV20-1
D: TRBD2
length: 15
CDR3: CSAFSAGVSYNEQFF

V: TRBV6-5
D: NA
length: 14
CDR3: CASRRRGRKETQYF

V: TRBV27
D: NA
length: 13
CDR3: CASSLDYYNEQFF

V: TRBV20-1
D: NA
length: 12
CDR3: CSARPPGKPQHF

V: TRBV11-2
D: NA
length: 13
CDR3: CASRIFAGNTIYF

V: TRBV29-1
D: NA
length: 15
CDR3: CSVNGLASNTGELFF

V: TRBV28
D: NA
length: 14
CDR3: CASSIPGPRNEQFF

V: TRBV14
D: NA
length: 15
CDR3: CASSQAAWPYNEQFF

V: TRBV12-3/TRBV12-4
D: NA
length: 14
CDR3: CASSLGRGGSPLHF

V: TRBV11-2
D: NA
length: 12
CDR3: CASSPGRTEAFF

V: TRBV5-4
D: TRBD2
length: 16
CDR3: CASSQRTSGTTDTQYF

V: TRBV7-2
D: NA
length: 15
CDR3: CASSSSVSSYNEQFF

V: TRBV5-1
D: TRBD1
length: 13
CDR3: CASRRRQGDGYTF

V: TRBV20-1
D: NA
length: 12
CDR3: CSAQAGANVLTF